The 20 T cell receptor beta chains below were found in one sample sequenced in a study of blood T cell repertoires in COVID-19. Profiled with immunoSEQ multiplex PCR; TCRdb holds only in-frame clones, not every one. The sample carries under 200,000 clones, roughly nine tenths recorded once. Material for sequencing was peripheral blood. These TCRs come from a man between 70 and 80 years old with active or convalescent COVID-19.

The rearrangement joins TRBV27 to TRBJ1-1; no firm D call. The CDR3 length is 16 residues. Germline CDR1 MNHEY, CDR2 SMNVEV (reference sequence). Trimming stripped 5 bases from V and 1 base from J, with 17 bases between. CDR3 protein: CASSPLGGWGNTEAFF. As DNA, the CDR3 is TGTGCCAGCAGTCCCCTGGGAGGCTGGGGGAACACTGAAGCTTTCTTT.

The chain recombines TRBV6-5 with TRBJ2-1, with 7 bases fitting TRBD2. From germline, CDR1 is MNHEY and CDR2 SVGAGI. Unmatched junction bases numbered 7, after V lost 6 bases and J lost 2 bases. The CDR3 is made up of 15 amino acids. The CDR3: CASRLGGGPYNEQFF. The CDR3 bases are TGTGCCAGCAGACTGGGGGGAGGGCCCTACAATGAGCAGTTCTTC.

This chain joins TRBV20-1 and TRBJ2-1; D gene uncertain. CDR3 length equals 11 residues. Germline values: CDR1 DFQATT, CDR2 SNEGSKA (reference sequence). V lost 7 bases, J lost 9 bases, and 13 bases lay in between. CDR3 DNA sequence: TGCAGTGTTCAAACATATGGTGAGCAGTTCTTC. It is translated as CSVQTYGEQFF.

The chain couples TRBV7-8 to TRBJ1-5, with 7 nucleotides matching TRBD1. Trimming removed 1 base from V and 6 bases from J; junction bases left unmatched: 0. This CDR3 is built from 13 residues. Germline V gives CDR1 SGHVS, CDR2 FQNEAQ. CDR3 nucleotide sequence: TGTGCCAGCAGCTTAGACAGGGGTCAGCCCCAGCATTTT. It is translated as CASSLDRGQPQHF.

The chain is built from TRBV4-1 and TRBJ2-1; D perhaps matches TRBD2 (6 bases). Deletions cut 1 base from V and 2 bases from J, with 12 bases between. This CDR3 is built from 16 residues. Germline values: CDR1 MGHRA, CDR2 YSYEKL. CDR3 nucleotides: TGCGCCAGCAGCCAAGCCATAGCGGACCCCTACAATGAGCAGTTCTTC. It codes for CASSQAIADPYNEQFF.

V gene TRBV21-1 combines with J gene TRBJ1-2; no DNA check was done on the table's D call, TRBD1. TRBV21-1 corresponds to a pseudogene. CDR3 length: 15 residues. This CDR3 reads CASSKEKKQDYGYTF. In DNA form, the CDR3 reads TGTGCCAGCAGCAAAGAGAAGAAACAGGACTATGGCTACACCTTC.

This clone was seen a handful of times. The rearrangement joins TRBV28 to TRBJ2-5, with TRBD2 matching 11 bases. CDR3 length equals 14 residues. In germline, CDR1 is MDHEN, CDR2 SYDVKM. V trimming: 4 bases; J trimming: 5 bases; junction bases outside the gene matches: 3. The CDR3 DNA follows: TGTGCCAGCAGTTCTAGCGGGAGGTGGGAGACCCAGTACTTC. Translation gives CASSSSGRWETQYF. Looking up the rest from reference TRBV28 and TRBJ2-5 gives the full variable domain: DVKVTQSSRYLVKRTGEKVFLECVQDMDHENMFWYRQDPGLGLRLIYFSYDVKMKEKGDIPEGYSVSREKKERFSLILESASTNQTSMYLCASSSSGRWETQYFGPGTRLLVL.

This clone appeared a single time. The chain uses TRBV19 and TRBJ1-2; D perhaps matches TRBD1 (5 bases). From germline, CDR1 is LNHDA and CDR2 SQIVND (reference sequence). This CDR3 comprises 14 residues. V was pared by 5 bases and J by 7 bases, with 17 bases between. The CDR3 loop is CASSVEGGASGYTF. In DNA, the CDR3 is TGTGCCAGTAGTGTCGAAGGAGGGGCGTCTGGCTACACCTTC. The variable domain in full, with the rest retrieved from reference TRBV19 and TRBJ1-2, is DGGITQSPKYLFRKEGQNVTLSCEQNLNHDAMYWYRQDPGQGLRLIYYSQIVNDFQKGDIAEGYSVSREKKESFPLTVTSAQKNPTAFYLCASSVEGGASGYTFGSGTRLTVV.

The chain has TRBV2 and TRBJ2-7; TRBD1 aligns across 8 bases. The CDR3 is 16 residues long. Germline V gene data show CDR1 as SNHLY and CDR2 as FYNNEI. V lost 6 bases, J lost 2 bases, and 12 bases stayed unmatched. The chain's CDR3 is CASRGGTGGPTYEQYF. DNA for the CDR3: TGTGCCAGCAGGGGGGGAACAGGGGGTCCAACCTACGAGCAGTACTTC.

The rearrangement uses TRBV25-1 and TRBJ1-6; D unresolved. CDR1 and CDR2 from the germline V gene are MGHDK and SYGVNS. The V and J ends lost 6 bases and 5 bases respectively, with 17 bases between them. The CDR3 length is 16 residues. For the CDR3, the DNA is TGTGCCAGCAGGCCAGTCGACCGGGGAAATAATTCACCCCTCCACTTT. Its translation: CASRPVDRGNNSPLHF.

J is TRBJ2-7 and V is TRBV30, with unresolved D. V dropped 3 bases and J dropped 0 bases, with 12 bases sitting between them. Germline loops: CDR1 GTSNPN, CDR2 SVGIG (reference sequence). The CDR3 extends over 14 amino acids. CDR3 region: CAWSSDKSSYEQYF. The CDR3 DNA reads TGTGCCTGGAGCTCCGACAAGAGCTCCTACGAGCAGTACTTC.

J is TRBJ2-1 and V is TRBV6-2 or TRBV6-3, with a tentative D call TRBD2 (6 bases). This CDR3 has 18 amino acids. Trimming left V 4 bases short and J 3 bases short, with 22 bases between. Germline V lookup: CDR1 MNHEY, CDR2 SVGEGT. The DNA of the CDR3 is TGTGCCAGCAGTTCCCCTTCGGGGGTGGGAGCGAACTACAATGAGCAGTTCTTC. Amino acids: CASSSPSGVGANYNEQFF.

The gene calls are TRBV5-6 and TRBJ2-1, with 16 bases fitting TRBD2. Germline assignment: CDR1 SGHDT and CDR2 YYEEEE. Trimming at V came to 4 bases and at J to 7 bases, leaving 2 bases not matched to a gene. The CDR3 covers 15 residues. Here the CDR3 reads CASSLGLAGGNEQFF. CDR3 nucleotides: TGTGCCAGCAGCCTGGGACTAGCGGGAGGGAATGAGCAGTTCTTC.

The rearrangement joins TRBV27 to TRBJ1-5; D unresolved. Germline CDR1 MNHEY, CDR2 SMNVEV (reference sequence). The CDR3 runs 14 residues. Trimming pared 6 bases from V and 0 bases from J, leaving 9 bases between. The CDR3 protein is CASSREFSNQPQHF. The CDR3 bases are TGTGCCAGCAGCCGGGAATTTAGCAATCAGCCCCAGCATTTT.

The chain recombines TRBV6-5 with TRBJ2-3; possibly TRBD2 for D (5 bases). V was clipped by 2 bases and J by 0 bases, with 12 bases between them. Germline CDR1 is MNHEY and CDR2 is SVGAGI. The CDR3 covers 16 residues. The chain's CDR3 is CASSYLGVGSTDTQYF. CDR3 in DNA: TGTGCCAGCAGTTACCTCGGGGTTGGGAGCACAGATACGCAGTATTTT.

Here the CDR3 DNA reads TGCGCCAGCAGCTTGGGTCCTTCCTCTGGAAACACCATATATTTT. This codes for CASSLGPSSGNTIYF. This chain links TRBV5-1 with TRBJ1-3; D remains ambiguous. CDR1 SGHRS and CDR2 YFSETQ come from the germline V gene. The CDR3 has 15 amino acids. V shed 0 bases and J shed 0 bases, with 7 bases lying between them.

The chain recombines TRBV19 with TRBJ1-3; D is uncertain. This CDR3 has 15 amino acids. From germline, CDR1 is LNHDA and CDR2 SQIVND (reference sequence). Trimming removed 3 bases at V and 1 base at J, with 10 bases between. As DNA, the CDR3 is TGTGCCAGTAGTATCTCCACCAGGTCTGGAAACACCATATATTTT. Protein: CASSISTRSGNTIYF.

The chain has TRBV24-1 and TRBJ1-2, with 8 bases that match TRBD1. In germline, CDR1 is KGHDR, CDR2 SFDVKD. This CDR3 contains 18 residues. Germline trimming cut 4 bases from V and 6 bases from J; bases unmatched to any gene: 18. Written as DNA, the CDR3 is TGTGCCACCAGTGACGCCCCGGGACAGGCAACAACTGGAAATGGCTACACCTTC. It is translated as CATSDAPGQATTGNGYTF.

In its sample, this clone was seen once. J is TRBJ2-1 and V is TRBV18; maybe TRBD2 (6 bases). V lost 4 bases and J 8 bases, leaving 6 bases between the germline ends. The germline V gene has CDR1 KGHSH and CDR2 LQKENI. This CDR3 is built from 11 residues. This CDR3 is CASSQRDEQFF. The CDR3 nucleotides read TGTGCCAGCTCACAGCGGGATGAGCAGTTCTTC.

The chain carries TRBV7-8 and TRBJ1-2, with D maybe TRBD1 (5 bases). V lost 1 base, J lost 4 bases, and 13 bases lay in between. The germline V gene encodes CDR1 SGHVS and CDR2 FQNEAQ. The CDR3 extends over 15 amino acids. CDR3 sequence (DNA): TGTGCCAGCAGCTTAGAAATTGCAGGGCCCTATGGCTACACCTTC. Its protein product is CASSLEIAGPYGYTF.